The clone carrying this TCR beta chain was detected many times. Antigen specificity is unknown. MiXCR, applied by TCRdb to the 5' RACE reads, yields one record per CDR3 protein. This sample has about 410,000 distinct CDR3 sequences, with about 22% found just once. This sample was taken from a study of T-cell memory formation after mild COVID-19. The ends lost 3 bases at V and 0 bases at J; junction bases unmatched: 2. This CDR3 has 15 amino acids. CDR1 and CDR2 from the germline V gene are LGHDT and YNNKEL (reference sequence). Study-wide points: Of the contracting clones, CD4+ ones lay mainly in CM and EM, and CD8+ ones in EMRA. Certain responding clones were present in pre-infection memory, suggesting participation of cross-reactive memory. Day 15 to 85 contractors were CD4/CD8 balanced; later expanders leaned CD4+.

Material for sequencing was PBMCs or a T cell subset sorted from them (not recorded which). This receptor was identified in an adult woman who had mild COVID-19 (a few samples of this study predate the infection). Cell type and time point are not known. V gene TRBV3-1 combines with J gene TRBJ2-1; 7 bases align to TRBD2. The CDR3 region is CASSQGGSSYNEQFF. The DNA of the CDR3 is TGTGCCAGCAGCCAGGGGGGGAGCTCCTACAATGAGCAGTTCTTC.